A single sample gave rise to the 20 T cell receptor beta chains below, sequenced in a study of chemoradiotherapy in HPV16-positive cancers. Profiling relied on immunoSEQ multiplex PCR, and the TCRdb table lists in-frame clones only, not all of them. The sample consists of approximately 15,000 clones, roughly 88% of them appearing once. The source material was blood, sampled from a patient who underwent chemoradiotherapy. These receptors came from a human donor with HPV-associated anogenital cancer.

In nucleotides, the CDR3 is TGTGCCAGCCAAAGGAGAACAGGGGGCCGGGACCTTTACAATGAGCAGTTCTTC. Translation: CASQRRTGGRDLYNEQFF. V usage is TRBV27 and J usage is TRBJ2-1; the match to TRBD1 covers 9 bases. This CDR3 region has 18 residues. V trimming: 8 bases; J trimming: 4 bases; junction bases outside the gene matches: 18. The germline gives CDR1 MNHEY, CDR2 SMNVEV (reference sequence).

The V call is TRBV16, the J call TRBJ2-2; D not certain. CDR3 size: 14 residues. The germline V gene encodes CDR1 KGHSY and CDR2 FQNENV. Trimming took 4 bases from V and 4 from J, leaving 10 bases between them. In DNA form, the CDR3 reads TGTGCCAGCAGCCCACCTCTCGGCACCGGGGAGCTGTTTTTT. Protein: CASSPPLGTGELFF.

Of note for this clone: The germline gene is not matched at one end of the junction; a read error may be the cause. The J gene is TRBJ2-7, the V gene TRBV7-9; D remains unclear. CDR1 SEHNR and CDR2 FQNEAQ come from the germline V gene (reference sequence). This CDR3 is built from 12 residues. Here the CDR3 reads CASSSATGAAIF. For the CDR3, the DNA is TGTGCCAGCAGCTCGGCCACGGGTGCTGCGATCTTC.

J is TRBJ1-6 and V is TRBV28, with TRBD1 as a possible D gene (5 bases). Trimming took 5 bases from V and 9 from J, leaving 14 bases between them. Germline lookup yields CDR1 MDHEN and CDR2 SYDVKM. The CDR3 consists of 14 residues. CDR3 coding DNA: TGTGCCAGCAGTCCTCCCGCGAGGGGTTCACCCCTCCACTTT. It encodes CASSPPARGSPLHF.

The chain uses TRBV10-3 and TRBJ1-1; D gene ambiguous. The germline CDR1 and CDR2 sequences are ENHRY and SYGVKD. CDR3 length: 12 amino acids. V lost 3 bases, J lost 11 bases, and 13 bases lay in between. The CDR3 DNA follows: TGTGCCATCAGTGAAGGCCCACTCGGGGCTTTCTTT. The encoded protein is CAISEGPLGAFF.

The chain employs TRBV27 and TRBJ2-2, with TRBD1 identical over 8 bases. The germline V gene encodes CDR1 MNHEY and CDR2 SMNVEV (reference sequence). CDR3 length equals 13 residues. The junction had 6 bases not matched to a gene; V was cut back by 2 bases and J by 13 bases. The CDR3 sequence is CASSLQGARGLFF. The CDR3 DNA is TGTGCCAGCAGTTTACAGGGGGCGCGGGGGCTGTTTTTT.

In regard to this clone: Sequence at one end of the junction differs from germline and may be a read error. The chain carries TRBV7-7 and TRBJ2-5, with 7 bases identical to TRBD2. The CDR3 covers 12 residues. CDR1 is SSHAT and CDR2 is FNYEAQ in the germline V gene (reference sequence). This CDR3 reads CASSLAGETQYF. CDR3 DNA sequence: TGTGCTAGCAGCTTAGCGGGCGAGACCCAGTACTTC.

J is TRBJ2-1 and V is TRBV28, with D maybe TRBD1 (5 bases). The germline V and J ends were trimmed by 5 bases and 3 bases, with 14 bases remaining between them. CDR1 MDHEN and CDR2 SYDVKM come from the germline V gene. The CDR3 has 15 residues. The CDR3 DNA sequence: TGTGCCAGCAGTAGACCGATGCAGGGCTACAATGAGCAGTTCTTC. Amino acid sequence: CASSRPMQGYNEQFF.

This clone is a singleton in its sample. The rearrangement links TRBV5-1 to TRBJ2-6, with 9 nucleotides matching TRBD1. CDR1 and CDR2 (germline): SGHRS, YFSETQ. J gave up 4 bases and V 4 bases, and 9 bases lay outside the gene matches. The CDR3 contains 17 residues. The CDR3 region has the DNA TGCGCCAGCAGCCCGGGACAGGGATTGGGAGGGGCCAACGTCCTGACTTTC. It codes for CASSPGQGLGGANVLTF.

The V and J genes are TRBV29-1 and TRBJ1-4, with D perhaps matching TRBD1 (5 bases). The length of the CDR3 is 14 residues. CDR1 and CDR2 from the germline V gene are SQVTM and ANQGSEA. V was shortened by 3 bases and J by 3 bases, with 11 bases between the two germline ends. CDR3 residues: CSVDLGEPNEKLFF. CDR3 in DNA: TGCAGCGTTGATTTGGGGGAGCCTAATGAAAAACTGTTTTTT.

The rearrangement uses TRBV19 and TRBJ1-5; possibly TRBD1 for D (6 bases). Germline assignment: CDR1 LNHDA and CDR2 SQIVND (reference sequence). This CDR3 region has 17 residues. Trimming stripped 3 bases from V and 0 bases from J, with 15 bases between. The CDR3 spells CASSIWVTGYSNQPQHF. The CDR3 nucleotides are TGTGCCAGTAGTATCTGGGTGACAGGTTATAGCAATCAGCCCCAGCATTTT.

The chain combines TRBV10-1 with TRBJ1-6; perhaps TRBD1 as D (6 bases). V was clipped by 5 bases and J by 6 bases, with 8 bases between them. Germline V lookup: CDR1 WNHNN, CDR2 SYGVQD (reference sequence). The CDR3 sequence is 13 residues long. CDR3 in amino acids: CASSPGVNSPLHF. The CDR3 coding sequence is TGCGCCAGCAGTCCAGGGGTTAATTCACCCCTCCACTTT.

The chain is built from TRBV5-4 and TRBJ2-5, with TRBD1 matching over 11 bases. The CDR3 length is 17 residues. Trimming at V came to 1 base and at J to 1 base, leaving 6 bases not matched to a gene. Per germline, CDR1 SGHNT and CDR2 YYREEE (reference sequence). The CDR3 region has the DNA TGTGCCAGCAGCTTGAAGGGACAGGGGGGCTTCCAAGAGACCCAGTACTTC. This codes for CASSLKGQGGFQETQYF.

This clone was observed once. The J gene is TRBJ2-5, the V gene TRBV5-1; 9 bases align to TRBD2. J was trimmed by 11 bases and V by 4 bases; bases with no gene match: 18. Germline V gives CDR1 SGHRS, CDR2 YFSETQ. The CDR3 loop spans 16 amino acids. The chain's CDR3 is CASSRVTSGRMGEQYF. In DNA form, the CDR3 reads TGCGCCAGCAGCCGAGTCACTAGCGGGCGCATGGGGGAGCAGTACTTC.

The chain recombines TRBV6-6 with TRBJ2-1; 7 nucleotides match TRBD1. The CDR3 consists of 15 residues. In germline, CDR1 is MNHNY, CDR2 SVGAGI (reference sequence). J was trimmed by 0 bases and V by 4 bases; bases with no gene match: 3. CDR3 sequence: CASSLDRSSYNEQFF. In nucleotides, the CDR3 is TGTGCCAGCAGTTTGGACAGGAGCTCCTACAATGAGCAGTTCTTC.

The chain uses TRBV9 and TRBJ2-1; 16 bases align to TRBD2. The CDR3 loop spans 20 amino acids. Germline V gene data show CDR1 as SGDLS and CDR2 as YYNGEE. The junction had 15 bases not matched to a gene; V was cut back by 4 bases and J by 5 bases. CDR3 coding DNA: TGTGCCAGCAGCCCCAGAAGGGGACTAGCGGGGGGGCCGAATGACAATGAGCAGTTCTTC. Translation gives CASSPRRGLAGGPNDNEQFF.

The gene calls are TRBV5-6 and TRBJ1-5; D gene ambiguous. The CDR3 spans 15 residues. V gave up 1 base and J gave up 0 bases, with 8 bases separating them. Germline lookup yields CDR1 SGHDT and CDR2 YYEEEE. The CDR3 loop is CASSLWRDSNQPQHF. The CDR3 DNA is TGTGCCAGCAGCTTGTGGAGGGATAGCAATCAGCCCCAGCATTTT.

The chain recombines TRBV5-4 with TRBJ1-2; possibly TRBD1 for D (5 bases). Trimming removed 0 bases from V and 8 bases from J, with 26 bases in between. The germline CDR1 and CDR2 sequences are SGHNT and YYREEE (reference sequence). The CDR3 contains 18 residues. The CDR3 DNA sequence: TGTGCCAGCAGCTTGGGGGATAATCGTGTGGTGAGGGGTCAGGGCTACACCTTC. This codes for CASSLGDNRVVRGQGYTF.

The chain has TRBV11-2 and TRBJ2-7, with 7 nucleotides matching TRBD2. The CDR3 extends over 15 amino acids. Germline CDR1 and CDR2: SGHAT and FQNNGV. J gave up 5 bases and V 5 bases, and 12 bases lay outside the gene matches. CDR3 nucleotides: TGTGCCAGCAGCGGGATTGGGGGGGTTTCCAACGAGCAGTACTTC. It translates to CASSGIGGVSNEQYF.

This chain joins TRBV11-2 and TRBJ1-6; D call uncertain. Germline V gene data show CDR1 as SGHAT and CDR2 as FQNNGV. The CDR3 is 16 residues long. The V and J ends lost 1 base and 7 bases respectively, with 14 bases between them. Here the CDR3 reads CASSLGSYTSNSPLHF. CDR3 coding DNA: TGTGCCAGCAGCTTAGGTTCGTACACCAGCAATTCACCCCTCCACTTT.